This T cell receptor beta chain comes out of a study of cytomegalovirus exposure and HLA in healthy donors. Study summary: When fewer than 500 donors were genotyped, around 77% of them were found to fall in the Caucasian-associated ancestry cluster. Study-level results: With high specificity and sensitivity, the classifier reportedly diagnosed cytomegalovirus status. A later analysis reportedly identified an Asian-associated ancestry cluster as carrying fewer N-insertions than the roughly 700-donor mean.

The PCR was carried out with 60 Vbeta primers and 13 Jbeta primers. Repertoires were generated with immunoSEQ multiplex PCR, while TCRdb's copy carries only in-frame clones and drops some. The table shows roughly 150,000 clones, with about 78% occurring only once. Concerning this clone: Its antigen is currently unknown.

The germline V gene encodes CDR1 MNHEY and CDR2 SMNVEV (reference sequence). There are 16 residues in the CDR3. Germline trimming cut 5 bases from V and 3 bases from J; bases unmatched to any gene: 6. The specimen sequenced was PBMCs. The TCR originated in a male donor in good health and CMV-seronegative. The chain employs TRBV27 and TRBJ2-2; TRBD1 agrees at 10 bases. Here the CDR3 DNA reads TGTGCCAGCAGTCACCGGACAGGGGGGGACACCGGGGAGCTGTTTTTT. It yields the protein CASSHRTGGDTGELFF.